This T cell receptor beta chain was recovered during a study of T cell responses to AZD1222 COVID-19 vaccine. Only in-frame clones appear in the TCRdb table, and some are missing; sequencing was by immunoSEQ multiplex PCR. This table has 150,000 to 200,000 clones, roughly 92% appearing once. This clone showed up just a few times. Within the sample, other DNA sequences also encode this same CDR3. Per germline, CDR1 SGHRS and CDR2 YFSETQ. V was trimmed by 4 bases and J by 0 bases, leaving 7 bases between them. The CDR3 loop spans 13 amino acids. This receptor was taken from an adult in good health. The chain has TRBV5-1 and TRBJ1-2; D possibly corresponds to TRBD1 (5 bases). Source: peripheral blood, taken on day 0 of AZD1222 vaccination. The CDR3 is CASSPTANYGYTF. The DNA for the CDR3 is TGCGCCAGCAGCCCGACAGCTAACTATGGCTACACCTTC.